This entry lists 14 T cell receptor beta chains sequenced from one sample in a study of blood T cell repertoires in COVID-19. The method was immunoSEQ multiplex PCR; TCRdb's version includes in-frame clones alone and lacks a portion of them. The table lists around 150,000 clones, 82% of them singletons. Sequencing was carried out using peripheral blood. These receptors came from a woman aged 40 to 50 with COVID-19, enrolled during active disease.

The CDR3 DNA reads TGTGCCAGCAGCTTGTTGGGCAGTACGTTCACAGATACGCAGTATTTT. This codes for CASSLLGSTFTDTQYF. The chain is built from TRBV5-6 and TRBJ2-3; D unresolved. Between the trimmed V and J ends, which lost 1 base and 2 bases, there was a span of 14 bases. Per germline, CDR1 SGHDT and CDR2 YYEEEE. CDR3 length: 16 residues.

This chain connects TRBV30 to TRBJ1-5; D not resolved. The CDR3 consists of 13 residues. Germline-derived CDR1 and CDR2 are GTSNPN and SVGIG (reference sequence). V was shortened by 3 bases and J by 5 bases, with 11 bases between the two germline ends. CDR3 DNA: TGTGCCTGGAGCGACGGGGTAGATCAGCCCCAGCATTTT. It yields the protein CAWSDGVDQPQHF.

V is TRBV9 and J is TRBJ2-2; tentative D call: TRBD2 (6 bases). Germline V CDR1 and CDR2: SGDLS, YYNGEE. Trimming took off 0 bases at V and 5 bases at J, with 14 bases between the two ends. There are 16 residues in the CDR3. The CDR3, as DNA: TGTGCCAGCAGCGTAGCGGATACTGGACTAACCGGGGAGCTGTTTTTT. It is translated as CASSVADTGLTGELFF.

On this clone itself: The same CDR3 also results from other DNA sequences found in this sample. The J gene is TRBJ1-2, the V gene TRBV6-1, with D possibly being TRBD1 (6 bases). V lost 1 base to trimming and J lost 4 bases, with 10 bases between them. CDR1 and CDR2 (germline): MNHNS, SASEGT. This CDR3 comprises 14 residues. CDR3 bases: TGTGCCAGCAGTGAAGGTGGCAGGGGCTATGGCTACACCTTC. Amino acids: CASSEGGRGYGYTF.

The chain is built from TRBV7-9 and TRBJ1-1, with 7 nucleotides matching TRBD1. V shed 5 bases, J shed 1 base, and the junction held 4 bases outside the gene matches. The CDR3 is made up of 14 amino acids. The V gene's germline CDR1 is SEHNR and CDR2 FQNEAQ (reference sequence). The CDR3 protein is CASSTGDPNTEAFF. The CDR3 region has the DNA TGTGCCAGCAGCACAGGGGACCCGAACACTGAAGCTTTCTTT.

V is TRBV12-3 or TRBV12-4 and J is TRBJ1-5; no reliable D call. The V gene lost 3 bases and the J gene lost 5 bases, with 8 bases spanning the gap. The CDR3 sequence is 13 residues long. The CDR3 DNA reads as TGTGCCAGCAGTTTCGCCGGGGATCAGCCCCAGCATTTT. Protein sequence: CASSFAGDQPQHF.

The chain couples TRBV24-1 to TRBJ2-5; D may be TRBD2 (6 bases). Germline CDR1 KGHDR, CDR2 SFDVKD. This CDR3 is 13 amino acids long. Trimming left V 10 bases short and J 4 bases short, with 15 bases between. The CDR3 sequence is CATQGGGGETQYF. The CDR3 coding sequence is TGTGCCACTCAGGGAGGAGGAGGAGAGACCCAGTACTTC.

CDR3 in amino acids: CAWQGLRGYTF. CDR3 nucleotides: TGTGCCTGGCAGGGTTTACGTGGCTACACCTTC. The rearrangement uses TRBV30 and TRBJ1-2, with D perhaps matching TRBD1 (5 bases). Looked up from germline, CDR1 is GTSNPN and CDR2 is SVGIG (reference sequence). V lost 5 bases, J lost 7 bases, and 11 bases lay in between. This CDR3 is 11 amino acids long.

CDR3: CASKGQGSNYGYTF. The CDR3 nucleotides read TGCGCCAGCAAGGGACAGGGATCCAACTATGGCTACACCTTC. The rearrangement joins TRBV10-2 to TRBJ1-2; 9 nucleotides line up with TRBD1. V was pared by 7 bases and J by 2 bases, with 5 bases of the junction left unmatched. The CDR3 is 14 residues long. CDR1 is WSHSY, CDR2 SAAADI, per germline.

The rearrangement links TRBV3-1 (or the pseudogene TRBV3-2) to TRBJ1-4; TRBD1 aligns across 9 bases. The CDR3 spans 15 residues. J gave up 8 bases and V 4 bases, and 8 bases lay outside the gene matches. Germline V lookup: CDR1 LGHDT, CDR2 YNNKEL (reference sequence). CDR3 DNA sequence: TGTGCCAGCAGCCTTTCCGGGACAGGGAACGAAAAACTGTTTTTT. Translating gives CASSLSGTGNEKLFF.

The CDR3 protein is CASSPGGGGYEQYF. As DNA, the CDR3 is TGTGCCAGCAGCCCCGGGGGGGGCGGGTACGAGCAGTACTTC. V usage is TRBV9 and J usage is TRBJ2-7; 8 bases fit TRBD2. The CDR3 has 14 amino acids. CDR1 SGDLS and CDR2 YYNGEE come from the germline V gene. Trimming removed 4 bases from V and 4 bases from J; junction bases left unmatched: 7.

This clone was seen only once. The chain carries TRBV10-3 and TRBJ2-5; maybe TRBD1 (6 bases). Trimming shortened V by 3 bases and J by 1 base, and 12 bases separated the two germline ends. Germline V CDR1 and CDR2: ENHRY, SYGVKD. The CDR3 sequence is 15 residues long. The CDR3 bases are TGTGCCATCAGTGAACCGGACAGAGCCCAAGAGACCCAGTACTTC. Encoded protein: CAISEPDRAQETQYF.

The V call is TRBV7-9, the J call TRBJ2-1; 14 bases match TRBD2. Looked up from germline, CDR1 is SEHNR and CDR2 is FQNEAQ (reference sequence). The CDR3 contains 15 residues. The ends lost 4 bases at V and 8 bases at J; junction bases unmatched: 4. In DNA, the CDR3 is TGTGCCAGCAGCTGGACTAGCGGGGGGAGGGATGAGCAGTTCTTC. It yields the protein CASSWTSGGRDEQFF. The full variable domain, rest sourced from reference TRBV7-9 and TRBJ2-1, is DTGVSQNPRHKITKRGQNVTFRCDPISEHNRLYWYRQTLGQGPEFLTYFQNEAQLEKSRLLSDRFSAERPKGSFSTLEIQRTEQGDSAMYLCASSWTSGGRDEQFFGPGTRLTVL.

This clone occurred once. The chain couples TRBV10-2 to TRBJ2-3; the D is unclear. V lost 9 bases to trimming and J lost 0 bases, with 4 bases between them. The germline V gene encodes CDR1 WSHSY and CDR2 SAAADI. The CDR3 spans 11 residues. The CDR3 here is CASSSTDTQYF. CDR3 nucleotides: TGCGCCAGTTCTAGCACAGATACGCAGTATTTT.